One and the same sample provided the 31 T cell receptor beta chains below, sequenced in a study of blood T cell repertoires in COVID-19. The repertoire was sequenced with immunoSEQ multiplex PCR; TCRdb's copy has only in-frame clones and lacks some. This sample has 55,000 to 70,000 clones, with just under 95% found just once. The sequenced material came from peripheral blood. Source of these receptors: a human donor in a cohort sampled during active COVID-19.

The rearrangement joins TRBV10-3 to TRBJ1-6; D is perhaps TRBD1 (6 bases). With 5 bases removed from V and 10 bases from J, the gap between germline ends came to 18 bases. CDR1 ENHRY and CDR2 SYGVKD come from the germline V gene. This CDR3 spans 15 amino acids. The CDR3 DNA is TGTGCCATCAGTCGAAGCACAGGGTCGACGTCACCCCTCCACTTT. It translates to CAISRSTGSTSPLHF.

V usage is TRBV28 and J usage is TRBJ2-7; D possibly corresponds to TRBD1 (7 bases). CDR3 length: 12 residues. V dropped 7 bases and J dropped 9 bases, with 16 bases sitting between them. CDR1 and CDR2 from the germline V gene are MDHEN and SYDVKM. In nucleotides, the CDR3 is TGTGCCAGCACCACCAGACAGGGAGGGCAGTACTTC. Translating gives CASTTRQGGQYF.

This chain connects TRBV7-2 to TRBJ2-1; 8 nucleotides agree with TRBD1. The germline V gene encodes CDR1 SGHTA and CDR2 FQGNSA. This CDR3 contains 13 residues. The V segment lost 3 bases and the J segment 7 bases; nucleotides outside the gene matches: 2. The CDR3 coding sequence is TGTGCCAGCAGCTTTCAGGGGGCAAATGAGCAGTTCTTC. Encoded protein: CASSFQGANEQFF.

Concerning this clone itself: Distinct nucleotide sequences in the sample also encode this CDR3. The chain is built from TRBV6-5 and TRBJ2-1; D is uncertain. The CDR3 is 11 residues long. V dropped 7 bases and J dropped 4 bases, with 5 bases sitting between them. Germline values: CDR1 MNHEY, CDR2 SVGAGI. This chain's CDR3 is CASTLYNEQFF. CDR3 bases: TGTGCCAGCACCTTATACAATGAGCAGTTCTTC.

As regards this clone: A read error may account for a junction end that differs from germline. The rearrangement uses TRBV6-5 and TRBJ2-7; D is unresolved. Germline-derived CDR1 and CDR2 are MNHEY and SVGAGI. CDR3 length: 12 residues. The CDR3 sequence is CASSTGSSEQYF. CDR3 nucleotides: TGTGCCAGCAGTACCGGGTCCTCCGAGCAGTACTTC.

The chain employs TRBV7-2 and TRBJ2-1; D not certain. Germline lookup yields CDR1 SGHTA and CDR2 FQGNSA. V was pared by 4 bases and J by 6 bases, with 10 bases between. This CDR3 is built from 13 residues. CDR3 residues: CASSSRPGNEQFF. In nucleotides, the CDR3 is TGTGCCAGCAGCTCACGTCCGGGCAATGAGCAGTTCTTC.

The CDR3 DNA reads TGTGCCAGCAGTCCGGAGAGGGACATTCAGTACTTC. It specifies CASSPERDIQYF. This chain links TRBV2 with TRBJ2-4, with D perhaps matching TRBD2 (5 bases). CDR1 SNHLY and CDR2 FYNNEI come from the germline V gene. The CDR3 extends over 12 amino acids. V lost 5 bases and J 8 bases, leaving 10 bases between the germline ends.

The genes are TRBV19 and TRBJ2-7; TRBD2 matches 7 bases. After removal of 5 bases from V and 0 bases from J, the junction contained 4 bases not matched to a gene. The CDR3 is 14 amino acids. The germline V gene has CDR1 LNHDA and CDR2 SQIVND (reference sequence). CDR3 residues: CASSLSGPSYEQYF. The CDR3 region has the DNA TGTGCCAGTAGTCTTAGCGGGCCCTCCTACGAGCAGTACTTC.

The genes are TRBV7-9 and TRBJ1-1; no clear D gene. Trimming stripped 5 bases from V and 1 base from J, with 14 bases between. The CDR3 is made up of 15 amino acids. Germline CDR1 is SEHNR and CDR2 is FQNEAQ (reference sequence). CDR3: CASSPFRRGNTEAFF. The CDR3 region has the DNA TGTGCCAGCAGCCCATTCAGACGGGGGAACACTGAAGCTTTCTTT.

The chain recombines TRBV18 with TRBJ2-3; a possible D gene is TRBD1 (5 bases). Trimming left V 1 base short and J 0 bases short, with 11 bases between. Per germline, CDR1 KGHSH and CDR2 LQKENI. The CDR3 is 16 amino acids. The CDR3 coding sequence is TGTGCCAGCTCACCACAGGGGATCCCAAGCACAGATACGCAGTATTTT. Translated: CASSPQGIPSTDTQYF.

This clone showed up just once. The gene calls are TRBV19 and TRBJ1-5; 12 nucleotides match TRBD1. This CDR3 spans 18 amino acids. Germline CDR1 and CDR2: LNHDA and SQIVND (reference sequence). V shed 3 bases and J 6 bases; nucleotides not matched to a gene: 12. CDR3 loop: CASSISGTGGAVGQPQHF. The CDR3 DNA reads TGTGCCAGTAGTATCTCCGGGACAGGGGGCGCGGTAGGTCAGCCCCAGCATTTT.

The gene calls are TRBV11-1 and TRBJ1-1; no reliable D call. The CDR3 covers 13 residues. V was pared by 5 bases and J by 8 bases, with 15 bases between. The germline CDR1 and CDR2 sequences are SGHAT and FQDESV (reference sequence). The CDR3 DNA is TGTGCCAGCAGCCCCCGGGGAGCCCCCGAAGCTTTCTTT. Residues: CASSPRGAPEAFF.

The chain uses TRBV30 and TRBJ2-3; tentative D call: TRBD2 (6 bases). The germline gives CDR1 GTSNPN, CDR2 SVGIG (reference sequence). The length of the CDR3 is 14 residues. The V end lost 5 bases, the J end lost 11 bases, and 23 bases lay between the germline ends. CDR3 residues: CAWGSGTPRGGQYF. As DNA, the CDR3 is TGTGCCTGGGGATCCGGGACTCCGAGAGGAGGGCAGTATTTT.

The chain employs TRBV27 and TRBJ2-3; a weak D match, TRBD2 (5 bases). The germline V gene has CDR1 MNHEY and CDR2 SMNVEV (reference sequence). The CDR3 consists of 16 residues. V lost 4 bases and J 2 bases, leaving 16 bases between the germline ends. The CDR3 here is CASSSNRHDYTDTQYF. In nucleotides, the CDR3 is TGTGCCAGCAGTTCTAACAGACACGACTACACAGATACGCAGTATTTT.

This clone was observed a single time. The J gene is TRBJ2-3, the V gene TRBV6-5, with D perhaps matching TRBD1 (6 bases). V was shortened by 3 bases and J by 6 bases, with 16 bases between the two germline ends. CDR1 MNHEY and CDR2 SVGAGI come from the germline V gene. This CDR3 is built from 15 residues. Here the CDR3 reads CASSYSGATGDTQYF. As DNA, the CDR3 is TGTGCCAGCAGTTATTCAGGGGCCACCGGGGATACGCAGTATTTT.

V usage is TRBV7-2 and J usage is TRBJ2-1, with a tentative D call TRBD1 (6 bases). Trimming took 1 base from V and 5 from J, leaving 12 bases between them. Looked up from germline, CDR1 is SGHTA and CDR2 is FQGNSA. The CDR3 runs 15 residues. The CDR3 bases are TGTGCCAGCAGCTTAGTAGGGGGTCATCACAATGAGCAGTTCTTC. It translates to CASSLVGGHHNEQFF.

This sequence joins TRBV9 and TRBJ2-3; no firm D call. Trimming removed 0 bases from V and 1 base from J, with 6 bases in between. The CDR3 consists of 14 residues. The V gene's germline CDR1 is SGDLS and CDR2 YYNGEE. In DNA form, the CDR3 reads TGTGCCAGCAGCGTAGTCGGAGGCACAGATACGCAGTATTTT. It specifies CASSVVGGTDTQYF.

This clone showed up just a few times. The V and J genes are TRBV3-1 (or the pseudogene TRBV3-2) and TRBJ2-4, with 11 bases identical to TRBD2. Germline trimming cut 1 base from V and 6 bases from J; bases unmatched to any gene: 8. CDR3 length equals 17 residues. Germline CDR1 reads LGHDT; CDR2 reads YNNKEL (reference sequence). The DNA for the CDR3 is TGTGCCAGCAGCCAAGCTTTAGCGGGAGGGGTTGGAAACATTCAGTACTTC. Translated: CASSQALAGGVGNIQYF.

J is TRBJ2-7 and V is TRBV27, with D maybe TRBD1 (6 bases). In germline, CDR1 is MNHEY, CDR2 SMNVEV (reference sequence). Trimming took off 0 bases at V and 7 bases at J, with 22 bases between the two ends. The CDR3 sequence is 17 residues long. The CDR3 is CASSLSAGDFGVTEQYF. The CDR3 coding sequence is TGTGCCAGCAGTTTATCTGCAGGGGATTTTGGGGTCACGGAGCAGTACTTC.

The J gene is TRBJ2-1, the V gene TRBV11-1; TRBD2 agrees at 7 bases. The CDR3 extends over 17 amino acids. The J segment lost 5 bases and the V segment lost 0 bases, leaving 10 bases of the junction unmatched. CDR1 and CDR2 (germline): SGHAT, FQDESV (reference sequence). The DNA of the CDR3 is TGTGCCAGCAGCTTAGCATCGCGGTGGGGAGGGGACAATGAGCAGTTCTTC. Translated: CASSLASRWGGDNEQFF. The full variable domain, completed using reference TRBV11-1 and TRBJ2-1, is EAEVAQSPRYKITEKSQAVAFWCDPISGHATLYWYRQILGQGPELLVQFQDESVVDDSQLPKDRFSAERLKGVDSTLKIQPAELGDSAMYLCASSLASRWGGDNEQFFGPGTRLTVL.

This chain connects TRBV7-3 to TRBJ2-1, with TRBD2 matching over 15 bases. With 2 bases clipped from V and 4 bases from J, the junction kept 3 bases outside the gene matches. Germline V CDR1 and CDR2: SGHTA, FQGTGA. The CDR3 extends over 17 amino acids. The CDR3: CASSLGTSGGLYNEQFF. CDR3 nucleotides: TGTGCCAGCAGCTTAGGGACTAGCGGGGGGTTGTACAATGAGCAGTTCTTC.

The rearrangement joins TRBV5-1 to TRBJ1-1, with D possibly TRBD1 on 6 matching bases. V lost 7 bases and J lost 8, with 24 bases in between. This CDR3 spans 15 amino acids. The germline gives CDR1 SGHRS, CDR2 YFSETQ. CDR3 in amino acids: CASGVSQGYGDEAFF. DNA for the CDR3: TGCGCCAGCGGGGTTTCACAGGGATACGGCGACGAAGCTTTCTTT.

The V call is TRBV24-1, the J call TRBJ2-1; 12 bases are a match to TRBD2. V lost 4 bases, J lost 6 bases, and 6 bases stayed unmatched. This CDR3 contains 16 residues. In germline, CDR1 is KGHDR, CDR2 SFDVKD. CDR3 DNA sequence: TGTGCCACCAGTGAGGCTAGCGGGAGGGTAGTCAATGAGCAGTTCTTC. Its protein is CATSEASGRVVNEQFF.

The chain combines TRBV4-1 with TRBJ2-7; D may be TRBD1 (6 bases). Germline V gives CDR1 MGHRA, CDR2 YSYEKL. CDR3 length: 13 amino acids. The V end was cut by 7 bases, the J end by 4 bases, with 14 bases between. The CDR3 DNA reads TGCGCCAGCACACTCGATCAGGGGTACGAGCAGTACTTC. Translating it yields CASTLDQGYEQYF.

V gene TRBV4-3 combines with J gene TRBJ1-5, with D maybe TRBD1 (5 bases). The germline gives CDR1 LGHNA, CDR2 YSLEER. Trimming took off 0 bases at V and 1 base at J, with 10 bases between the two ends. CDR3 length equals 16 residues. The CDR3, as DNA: TGCGCCAGCAGCCAAGATGCGGGGGTGAGCAATCAGCCCCAGCATTTT. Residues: CASSQDAGVSNQPQHF.

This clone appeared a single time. CDR3 bases: TGTGCCAGTACCACTATATCACGATCCGGGGGGCGAGACACTGAAGCTTTCTTT. Amino acid sequence: CASTTISRSGGRDTEAFF. The J gene is TRBJ1-1, the V gene TRBV19; TRBD1 is a possible D gene (6 bases). Germline loops: CDR1 LNHDA, CDR2 SQIVND (reference sequence). V gave up 7 bases and J gave up 3 bases, with 27 bases separating them. CDR3 length: 18 amino acids.

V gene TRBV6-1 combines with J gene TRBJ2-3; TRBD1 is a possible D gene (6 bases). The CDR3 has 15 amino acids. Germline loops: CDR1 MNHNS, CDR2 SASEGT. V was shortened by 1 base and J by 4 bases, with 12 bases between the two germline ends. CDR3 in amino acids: CASSEGSRGSDTQYF. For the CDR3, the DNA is TGTGCCAGCAGTGAAGGGAGCAGGGGCTCAGATACGCAGTATTTT.

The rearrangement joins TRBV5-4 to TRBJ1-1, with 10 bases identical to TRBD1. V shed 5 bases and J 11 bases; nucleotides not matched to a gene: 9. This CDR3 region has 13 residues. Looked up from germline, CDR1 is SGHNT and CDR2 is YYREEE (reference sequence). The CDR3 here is CASSPTGTGDAFF. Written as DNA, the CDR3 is TGTGCCAGCAGTCCGACCGGGACAGGGGACGCTTTCTTT.

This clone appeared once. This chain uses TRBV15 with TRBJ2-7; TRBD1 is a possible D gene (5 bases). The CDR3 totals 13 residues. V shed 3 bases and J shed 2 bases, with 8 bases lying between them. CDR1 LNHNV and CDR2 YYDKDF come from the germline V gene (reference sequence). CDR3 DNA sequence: TGTGCCACCAGCAGGAAGGGGCCCTACGAGCAGTACTTC. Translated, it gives CATSRKGPYEQYF.

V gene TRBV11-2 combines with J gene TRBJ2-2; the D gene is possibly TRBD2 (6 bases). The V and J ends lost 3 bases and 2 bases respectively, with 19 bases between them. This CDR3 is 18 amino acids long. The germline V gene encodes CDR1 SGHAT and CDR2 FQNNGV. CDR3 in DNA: TGTGCCAGCAGCTTGAGGTTGCCGGGAGAGTTAAACACCGGGGAGCTGTTTTTT. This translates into CASSLRLPGELNTGELFF.

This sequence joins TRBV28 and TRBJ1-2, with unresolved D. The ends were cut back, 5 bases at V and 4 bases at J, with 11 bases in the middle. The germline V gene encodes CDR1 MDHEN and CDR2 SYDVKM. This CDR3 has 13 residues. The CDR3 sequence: CASSRRSSYGYTF. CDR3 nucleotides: TGTGCCAGCAGTCGAAGGAGCTCCTATGGCTACACCTTC.